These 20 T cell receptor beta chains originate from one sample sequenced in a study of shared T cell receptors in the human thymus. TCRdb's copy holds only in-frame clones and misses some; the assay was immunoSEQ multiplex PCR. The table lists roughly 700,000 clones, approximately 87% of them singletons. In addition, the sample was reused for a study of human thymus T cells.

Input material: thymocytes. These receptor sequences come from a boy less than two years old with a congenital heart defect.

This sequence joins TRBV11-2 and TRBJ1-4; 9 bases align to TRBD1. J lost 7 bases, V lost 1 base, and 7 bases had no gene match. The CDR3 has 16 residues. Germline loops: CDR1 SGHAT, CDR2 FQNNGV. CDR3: CASSLAGTGNGEKLFF. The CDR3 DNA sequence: TGTGCCAGCAGCTTAGCGGGGACAGGGAATGGTGAAAAACTGTTTTTT.

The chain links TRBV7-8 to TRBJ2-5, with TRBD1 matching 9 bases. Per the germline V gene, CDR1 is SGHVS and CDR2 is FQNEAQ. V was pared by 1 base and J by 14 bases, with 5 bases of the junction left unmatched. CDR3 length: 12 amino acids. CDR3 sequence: CASSLGRQGDYF. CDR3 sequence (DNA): TGTGCCAGCAGCTTAGGGAGACAGGGGGACTACTTC.

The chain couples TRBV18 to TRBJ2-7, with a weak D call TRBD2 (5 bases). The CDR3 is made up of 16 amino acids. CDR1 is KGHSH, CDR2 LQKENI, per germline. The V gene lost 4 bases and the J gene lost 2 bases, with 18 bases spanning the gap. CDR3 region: CASSRARGSTPYEQYF. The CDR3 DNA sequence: TGTGCCAGCTCACGGGCTCGGGGTAGCACCCCCTACGAGCAGTACTTC.

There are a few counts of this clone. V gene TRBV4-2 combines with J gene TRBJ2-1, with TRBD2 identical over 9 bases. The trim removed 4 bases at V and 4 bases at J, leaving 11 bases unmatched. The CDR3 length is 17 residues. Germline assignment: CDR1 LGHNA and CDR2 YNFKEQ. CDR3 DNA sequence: TGTGCCAGCAGCCGTAACGAGGTAGCGGGAGTATACAATGAGCAGTTCTTC. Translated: CASSRNEVAGVYNEQFF.

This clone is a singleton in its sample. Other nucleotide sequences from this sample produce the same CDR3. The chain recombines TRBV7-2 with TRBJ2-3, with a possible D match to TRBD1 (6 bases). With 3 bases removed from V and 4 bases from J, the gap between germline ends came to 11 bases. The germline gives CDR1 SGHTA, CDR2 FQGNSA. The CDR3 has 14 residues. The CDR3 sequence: CASSLGRGADTQYF. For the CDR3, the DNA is TGTGCCAGCAGCTTGGGCAGGGGCGCAGATACGCAGTATTTT.

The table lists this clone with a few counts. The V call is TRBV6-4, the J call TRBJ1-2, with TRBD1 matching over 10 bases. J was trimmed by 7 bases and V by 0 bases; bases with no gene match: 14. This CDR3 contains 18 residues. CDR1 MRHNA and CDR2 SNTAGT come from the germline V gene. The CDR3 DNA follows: TGTGCCAGCAGTGACTCGGGACAGGGGTCCCAGCTAGGTGCTGGCTACACCTTC. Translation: CASSDSGQGSQLGAGYTF.

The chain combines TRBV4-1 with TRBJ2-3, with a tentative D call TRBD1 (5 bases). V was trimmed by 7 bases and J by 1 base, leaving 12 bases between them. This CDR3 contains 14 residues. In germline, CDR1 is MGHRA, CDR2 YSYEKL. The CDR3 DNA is TGCGCCAGCACCAAATTACAGGGCACAGATACGCAGTATTTT. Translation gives CASTKLQGTDTQYF.

CDR3: CASSLVAETQYF. The CDR3 DNA follows: TGTGCCAGCAGCTTAGTAGCAGAGACCCAGTACTTC. This sequence joins TRBV11-3 and TRBJ2-5, with D uncertain. The CDR3 totals 12 residues. Per the germline V gene, CDR1 is SGHNT and CDR2 is YENEEA. V lost 1 base, J lost 4 bases, and 4 bases lay in between. Complete variable domain (other parts from reference TRBV11-3 and TRBJ2-5): EAGVVQSPRYKIIEKKQPVAFWCNPISGHNTLYWYLQNLGQGPELLIRYENEEAVDDSQLPKDRFSAERLKGVDSTLKIQPAELGDSAVYLCASSLVAETQYFGPGTRLLVL.

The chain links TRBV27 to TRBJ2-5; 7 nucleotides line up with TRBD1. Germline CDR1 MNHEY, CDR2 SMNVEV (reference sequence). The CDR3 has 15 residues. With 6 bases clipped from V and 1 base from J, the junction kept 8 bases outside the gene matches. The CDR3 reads CASSVHRDSQETQYF. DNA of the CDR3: TGTGCCAGCAGCGTCCACCGGGACAGCCAAGAGACCCAGTACTTC.

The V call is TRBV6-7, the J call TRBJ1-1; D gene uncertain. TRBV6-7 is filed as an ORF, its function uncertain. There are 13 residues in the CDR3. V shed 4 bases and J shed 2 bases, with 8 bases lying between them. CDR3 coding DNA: TGTGCCAGCAGTTCGCTACTTAACACTGAAGCTTTCTTT. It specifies CASSSLLNTEAFF.

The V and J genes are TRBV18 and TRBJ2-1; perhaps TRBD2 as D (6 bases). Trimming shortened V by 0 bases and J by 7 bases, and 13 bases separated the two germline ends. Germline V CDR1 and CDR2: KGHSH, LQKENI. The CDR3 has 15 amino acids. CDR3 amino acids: CASSPPGGVGNEQFF. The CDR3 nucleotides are TGTGCCAGCTCACCACCGGGGGGTGTTGGAAATGAGCAGTTCTTC. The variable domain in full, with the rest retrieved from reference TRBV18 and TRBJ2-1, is NAGVMQNPRHLVRRRGQEARLRCSPMKGHSHVYWYRQLPEEGLKFMVYLQKENIIDESGMPKERFSAEFPKEGPSILRIQQVVRGDSAAYFCASSPPGGVGNEQFFGPGTRLTVL.

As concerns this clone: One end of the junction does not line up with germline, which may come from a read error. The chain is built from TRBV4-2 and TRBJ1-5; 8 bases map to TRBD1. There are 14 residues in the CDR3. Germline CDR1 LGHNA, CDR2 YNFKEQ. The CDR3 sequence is CSSSRQGPNQPQHF. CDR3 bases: TGTTCCAGCAGCCGACAGGGGCCCAATCAGCCCCAGCATTTT.

CDR3 sequence reads: CAWSGLAGWGEETQYF. The CDR3 nucleotides read TGTGCCTGGAGTGGATTAGCGGGATGGGGGGAAGAGACCCAGTACTTC. The rearrangement links TRBV30 to TRBJ2-5; 8 bases are shared with TRBD2. Trimming removed 1 base from V and 3 bases from J; junction bases left unmatched: 10. Germline V lookup: CDR1 GTSNPN, CDR2 SVGIG (reference sequence). CDR3 length: 16 residues. Supplemented by reference TRBV30 and TRBJ2-5, the full variable domain reads SQTIHQWPATLVQPVGSPLSLECTVEGTSNPNLYWYRQAAGRGLQLLFYSVGIGQISSEVPQNLSASRPQDRQFILSSKKLLLSDSGFYLCAWSGLAGWGEETQYFGPGTRLLVL.

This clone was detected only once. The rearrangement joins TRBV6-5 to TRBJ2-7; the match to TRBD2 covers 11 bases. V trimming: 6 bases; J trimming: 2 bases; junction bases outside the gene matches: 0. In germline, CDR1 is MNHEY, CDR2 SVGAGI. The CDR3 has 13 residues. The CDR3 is CASRGLAAYEQYF. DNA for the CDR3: TGTGCCAGCAGGGGACTAGCGGCCTACGAGCAGTACTTC.

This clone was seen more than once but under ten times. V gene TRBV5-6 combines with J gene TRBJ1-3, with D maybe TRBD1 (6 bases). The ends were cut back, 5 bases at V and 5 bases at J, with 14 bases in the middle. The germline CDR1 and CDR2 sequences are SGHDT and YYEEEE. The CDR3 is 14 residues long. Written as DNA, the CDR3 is TGTGCCAGCAGTCGACGACAGGAACGAAACACCATATATTTT. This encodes CASSRRQERNTIYF.

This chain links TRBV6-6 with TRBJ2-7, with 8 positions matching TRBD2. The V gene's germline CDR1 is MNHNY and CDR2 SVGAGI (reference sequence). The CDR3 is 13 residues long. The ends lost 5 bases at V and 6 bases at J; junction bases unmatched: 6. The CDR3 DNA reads TGTGCCAGCAGTCCCCGGGGGGGAGGCGAGCAGTACTTC. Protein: CASSPRGGGEQYF.

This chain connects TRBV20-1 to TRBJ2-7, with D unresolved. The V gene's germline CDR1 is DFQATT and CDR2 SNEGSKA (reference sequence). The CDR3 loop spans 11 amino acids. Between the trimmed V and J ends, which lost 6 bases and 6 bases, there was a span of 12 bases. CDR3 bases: TGCAGTGCCAATCTGGGCGTCGAGCAGTACTTC. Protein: CSANLGVEQYF.

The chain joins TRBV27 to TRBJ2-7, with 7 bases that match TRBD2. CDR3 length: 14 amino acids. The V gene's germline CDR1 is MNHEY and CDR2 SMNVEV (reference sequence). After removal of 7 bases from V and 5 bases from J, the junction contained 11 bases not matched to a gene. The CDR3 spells CASTPSAGKDEQYF. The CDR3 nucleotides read TGTGCCAGCACCCCGTCAGCGGGGAAGGACGAGCAGTACTTC.

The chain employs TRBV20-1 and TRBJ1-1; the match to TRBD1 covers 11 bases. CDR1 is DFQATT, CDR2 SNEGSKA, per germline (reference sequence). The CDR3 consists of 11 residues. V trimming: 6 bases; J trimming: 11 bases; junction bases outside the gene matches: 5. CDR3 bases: TGCAGTGCAACGGACAGGGGGCACGCTTTCTTT. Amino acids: CSATDRGHAFF.

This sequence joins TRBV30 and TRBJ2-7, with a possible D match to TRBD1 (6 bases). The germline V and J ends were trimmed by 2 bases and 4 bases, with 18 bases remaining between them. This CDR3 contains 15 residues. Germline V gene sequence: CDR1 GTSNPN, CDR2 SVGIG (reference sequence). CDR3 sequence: CAWSRPPGRGYEQYF. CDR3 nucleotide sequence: TGTGCCTGGAGTCGCCCCCCTGGCAGGGGTTACGAGCAGTACTTC.